The 25 T cell receptor beta chains below were found in one sample sequenced in a study of T cells in localized non-small cell lung cancer. Clones were sequenced by immunoSEQ multiplex PCR, and TCRdb holds only the in-frame ones, with some missing. The sample consists of some 55,000 clones, over 80% of them appearing once. Sequencing used peripheral blood, obtained before any cancer treatment. These receptors were obtained from a female donor older than 55 with stage II squamous cell lung carcinoma.

CDR3 region: CASSPSWTGSETQYF. The CDR3 bases are TGTGCCAGCTCACCAAGTTGGACAGGGAGCGAGACCCAGTACTTC. J is TRBJ2-5 and V is TRBV18, with 8 bases matching TRBD1. Germline V gene sequence: CDR1 KGHSH, CDR2 LQKENI. The trim removed 2 bases at V and 5 bases at J, leaving 7 bases unmatched. This CDR3 has 15 residues.

The CDR3 sequence: CASSLGRGAGGYTF. The CDR3 nucleotides are TGTGCCAGCAGTTTAGGGCGGGGGGCTGGAGGCTACACCTTC. The V call is TRBV2, the J call TRBJ1-2; D may be TRBD1 (6 bases). Per germline, CDR1 SNHLY and CDR2 FYNNEI. The V end lost 5 bases, the J end lost 8 bases, and 18 bases lay between the germline ends. The CDR3 contains 14 residues.

The chain links TRBV5-6 to TRBJ1-5; 10 positions agree with TRBD1. The CDR3 runs to 16 residues. V lost 0 bases, J lost 7 bases, and 7 bases stayed unmatched. Germline V lookup: CDR1 SGHDT, CDR2 YYEEEE. DNA of the CDR3: TGTGCCAGCAGCTTGGAAGGGACAGGGGTACGGCAGCCCCAGCATTTT. As protein: CASSLEGTGVRQPQHF.

The chain employs TRBV6-5 and TRBJ2-2; 7 bases match TRBD1. Trimming removed 2 bases from V and 6 bases from J; junction bases left unmatched: 9. Germline V gene sequence: CDR1 MNHEY, CDR2 SVGAGI. The CDR3 is made up of 16 amino acids. The CDR3 region is CASSYDAGGLPGELFF. In DNA form, the CDR3 reads TGTGCCAGCAGTTACGATGCAGGGGGTTTGCCCGGGGAGCTGTTTTTT.

This chain links TRBV4-3 with TRBJ1-6; TRBD1 matches 10 bases. With V trimmed by 4 bases and J by 9 bases, 6 bases remained unmatched. Germline V CDR1 and CDR2: LGHNA, YSLEER. The CDR3 spans 15 residues. CDR3 residues: CASSLGTGEISPLHF. The CDR3 nucleotides read TGCGCCAGCAGCCTCGGGACAGGGGAGATTTCACCCCTCCACTTT.

J is TRBJ1-1 and V is TRBV28; TRBD1 aligns across 8 bases. Per germline, CDR1 MDHEN and CDR2 SYDVKM. With V trimmed by 3 bases and J by 0 bases, 9 bases remained unmatched. There are 17 residues in the CDR3. CDR3 residues: CASSFQTGAILNTEAFF. Written as DNA, the CDR3 is TGTGCCAGCAGTTTTCAGACAGGGGCTATTCTGAACACTGAAGCTTTCTTT.

On this clone: The sample carries other DNA sequences with the same CDR3. V usage is TRBV6-1 and J usage is TRBJ1-6; unclear D gene. The CDR3 loop spans 13 amino acids. Trimming cost V 1 base and J 7 bases, with 5 bases left between them. The germline CDR1 and CDR2 sequences are MNHNS and SASEGT. As DNA, the CDR3 is TGTGCCAGCAGTGAAGTGGGGAATTCACCCCTCCACTTT. It is translated as CASSEVGNSPLHF.

This rearrangement joins TRBV19 to TRBJ2-1; 7 nucleotides agree with TRBD1. V lost 0 bases and J lost 5; bases outside the gene matches: 10. Germline V lookup: CDR1 LNHDA, CDR2 SQIVND (reference sequence). This CDR3 region has 17 residues. This CDR3 is CASSIDLRGQGDNEQFF. For the CDR3, the DNA is TGTGCCAGTAGTATAGATCTCAGAGGGCAGGGGGACAATGAGCAGTTCTTC. The whole variable domain, remainder taken from reference TRBV19 and TRBJ2-1, is DGGITQSPKYLFRKEGQNVTLSCEQNLNHDAMYWYRQDPGQGLRLIYYSQIVNDFQKGDIAEGYSVSREKKESFPLTVTSAQKNPTAFYLCASSIDLRGQGDNEQFFGPGTRLTVL.

This chain connects TRBV18 to TRBJ2-2; D might be TRBD2 (5 bases). The CDR3 has 14 amino acids. Per germline, CDR1 KGHSH and CDR2 LQKENI. The germline V and J ends were trimmed by 0 bases and 3 bases, with 5 bases remaining between them. The CDR3 DNA follows: TGTGCCAGCTCACCACCGCGGGACACCGGGGAGCTGTTTTTT. Translating it yields CASSPPRDTGELFF.

The chain combines TRBV5-4 with TRBJ1-1; perhaps TRBD1 as D (6 bases). Germline V gene data show CDR1 as SGHNT and CDR2 as YYREEE (reference sequence). V shed 2 bases and J shed 1 base, with 9 bases lying between them. CDR3 length: 14 amino acids. The CDR3 coding sequence is TGTGCCAGCAGCTTCGGACAGCAGAACACTGAAGCTTTCTTT. It yields the protein CASSFGQQNTEAFF.

DNA for the CDR3: TGTGCCAGTAGTATGGGGGACAGCTCTAACTATGGCTACACCTTC. Encoded protein: CASSMGDSSNYGYTF. J is TRBJ1-2 and V is TRBV19; 7 nucleotides agree with TRBD1. Germline V gene data show CDR1 as LNHDA and CDR2 as SQIVND (reference sequence). V trimming: 3 bases; J trimming: 0 bases; junction bases outside the gene matches: 4. This CDR3 spans 15 amino acids.

V is TRBV19 and J is TRBJ2-3, with 7 positions matching TRBD2. The V gene's germline CDR1 is LNHDA and CDR2 SQIVND (reference sequence). The CDR3 length is 11 residues. The junction had 1 base not matched to a gene; V was cut back by 5 bases and J by 8 bases. The DNA of the CDR3 is TGTGCCAGTAGTGGGGGGGGTACGCAGTATTTT. Protein sequence: CASSGGGTQYF. Combining the CDR3 with reference TRBV19 and TRBJ2-3 gives the whole variable domain DGGITQSPKYLFRKEGQNVTLSCEQNLNHDAMYWYRQDPGQGLRLIYYSQIVNDFQKGDIAEGYSVSREKKESFPLTVTSAQKNPTAFYLCASSGGGTQYFGPGTRLTVL.

The CDR3 DNA is TGTGCCAGCAGTCCTGGACAGGGGGCTTACGAGCAGTACTTC. Its translation: CASSPGQGAYEQYF. The rearrangement links TRBV9 to TRBJ2-7, with 11 positions matching TRBD1. Germline V gene lookup returns CDR1 SGDLS and CDR2 YYNGEE. V lost 5 bases, J lost 4 bases, and 5 bases stayed unmatched. The CDR3 sequence is 14 residues long.

The chain carries TRBV6-6 and TRBJ1-6, with a tentative D call TRBD1 (5 bases). Looked up from germline, CDR1 is MNHNY and CDR2 is SVGAGI (reference sequence). Trimming shortened V by 2 bases and J by 7 bases, and 12 bases separated the two germline ends. The CDR3 runs to 15 residues. The CDR3 DNA reads TGTGCCAGCAGTTACGGGGACGGTACAAATTCACCCCTCCACTTT. Encoded protein: CASSYGDGTNSPLHF.

The chain employs TRBV6-4 and TRBJ1-2; 10 bases match TRBD1. The J segment lost 0 bases and the V segment lost 6 bases, leaving 7 bases of the junction unmatched. CDR3 length: 16 residues. Looked up from germline, CDR1 is MRHNA and CDR2 is SNTAGT. The CDR3 nucleotides read TGTGCCAGCAGGAAAGGGACAGGGGCTTCTAACTATGGCTACACCTTC. It translates to CASRKGTGASNYGYTF.

This chain joins TRBV6-6 and TRBJ1-1, with a possible D match to TRBD1 (5 bases). Trimming took 4 bases from V and 1 from J, leaving 7 bases between them. Germline V lookup: CDR1 MNHNY, CDR2 SVGAGI (reference sequence). The CDR3 runs 13 residues. CDR3 protein: CASSFQGNTEAFF. CDR3 nucleotide sequence: TGTGCCAGCAGTTTTCAGGGGAACACTGAAGCTTTCTTT.

CDR3 amino acids: CASSLGGAKGYTF. The DNA of the CDR3 is TGTGCCAGCAGCTTGGGAGGCGCGAAGGGCTACACCTTC. This rearrangement joins TRBV5-4 to TRBJ1-2; D is unclear. Trimming removed 0 bases from V and 8 bases from J, with 11 bases in between. This CDR3 is 13 amino acids long. Germline CDR1 is SGHNT and CDR2 is YYREEE (reference sequence).

This chain joins TRBV5-4 and TRBJ2-5; D unresolved. Germline V gene sequence: CDR1 SGHNT, CDR2 YYREEE (reference sequence). V lost 0 bases and J lost 3, with 9 bases in between. The CDR3 spans 14 residues. CDR3 sequence: CASSLDTDKETQYF. The CDR3 DNA reads as TGTGCCAGCAGCTTGGATACAGATAAAGAGACCCAGTACTTC.

The V and J genes are TRBV5-4 and TRBJ1-2, with a possible D match to TRBD1 (6 bases). This CDR3 spans 14 amino acids. Germline assignment: CDR1 SGHNT and CDR2 YYREEE (reference sequence). With 6 bases removed from V and 6 bases from J, the gap between germline ends came to 18 bases. The CDR3 nucleotides read TGTGCCAGCACCATAGAACAGGGAATGAATGGCTACACCTTC. Residues: CASTIEQGMNGYTF. The entire variable domain, with the rest obtained from reference TRBV5-4 and TRBJ1-2, is as follows: ETGVTQSPTHLIKTRGQQVTLRCSSQSGHNTVSWYQQALGQGPQFIFQYYREEENGRGNFPPRFSGLQFPNYSSELNVNALELDDSALYLCASTIEQGMNGYTFGSGTRLTVV.

There are a few counts of this clone. V is TRBV6-9 and J is TRBJ1-3; TRBD1 aligns across 12 bases. CDR1 is MNHGY and CDR2 is SVAAGI in the germline V gene. Losses at the gene ends were 8 bases for V and 4 bases for J; bases not matched to a gene: 6. This CDR3 region has 15 residues. The CDR3 nucleotides read TGTGCCAGCGGTGGGACAGGGGGCCGGGGAAACACCATATATTTT. Its translation is CASGGTGGRGNTIYF.

The chain uses TRBV29-1 and TRBJ2-3; TRBD1 is a possible D gene (6 bases). Germline V CDR1 and CDR2: SQVTM, ANQGSEA. This CDR3 has 11 amino acids. The V end lost 6 bases, the J end lost 2 bases, and 6 bases lay between the germline ends. CDR3 residues: CSVGHTDTQYF. CDR3 sequence (DNA): TGCAGCGTGGGACACACAGATACGCAGTATTTT.

V gene TRBV9 combines with J gene TRBJ2-3, with 10 bases fitting TRBD2. With 5 bases clipped from V and 4 bases from J, the junction kept 7 bases outside the gene matches. The germline V gene has CDR1 SGDLS and CDR2 YYNGEE. The CDR3 runs 15 residues. In DNA form, the CDR3 reads TGTGCCAGCAGTTCTACTAGCGGGGTGGCAGATACGCAGTATTTT. Translated, it gives CASSSTSGVADTQYF.

Here the CDR3 reads CASCTAGGLDTQYF. CDR3 nucleotide sequence: TGTGCCAGCTGTACGGCCGGGGGGCTCGATACGCAGTATTTT. The chain has TRBV2 and TRBJ2-3; tentative D call: TRBD2 (7 bases). V lost 8 bases and J 6 bases, leaving 18 bases between the germline ends. CDR1 and CDR2 from the germline V gene are SNHLY and FYNNEI. CDR3 length: 14 amino acids.

The chain uses TRBV5-8 and TRBJ2-3; 10 nucleotides align to TRBD2. The germline V gene has CDR1 SGHTS and CDR2 YDEGEE. The CDR3 length is 18 residues. Germline trimming cut 0 bases from V and 3 bases from J; bases unmatched to any gene: 10. The CDR3 region has the DNA TGTGCCAGCAGCTTGGGAGCGGGGGGGCCGAGAGTGACAGATACGCAGTATTTT. This encodes CASSLGAGGPRVTDTQYF. The whole variable domain, remainder taken from reference TRBV5-8 and TRBJ2-3, is EAGVTQSPTHLIKTRGQQATLRCSPISGHTSVYWYQQALGLGLQFLLWYDEGEERNRGNFPPRFSGRQFPNYSSELNVNALELEDSALYLCASSLGAGGPRVTDTQYFGPGTRLTVL.

This clone has a single count. The chain couples TRBV4-1 to TRBJ1-2, with unresolved D. Trimming shortened V by 0 bases and J by 9 bases, and 14 bases separated the two germline ends. The CDR3 runs to 14 residues. CDR1 and CDR2 (germline): MGHRA, YSYEKL. DNA of the CDR3: TGCGCCAGCAGCCAAGATCGACCAGCGGTTAGCTACACCTTC. This codes for CASSQDRPAVSYTF.